This TCR beta chain was identified in a study of blood T cell repertoires in COVID-19. The method was immunoSEQ multiplex PCR; TCRdb's version includes in-frame clones alone and lacks a portion of them. This sample carries under 250,000 clones, around 80% of them seen once, and the ten largest clones take 9.5% to 15%. The CDR3 spans 14 residues. Trimming at V came to 1 base and at J to 7 bases, leaving 6 bases not matched to a gene. The V gene's germline CDR1 is LGHDT and CDR2 YNNKEL (reference sequence). The TCR was taken from a woman in her 40s with acute or convalescent COVID-19. The specimen sequenced was peripheral blood. The gene calls are TRBV3-1 (or the pseudogene TRBV3-2) and TRBJ2-7; 8 bases line up with TRBD2. The CDR3 region is CASSQGLAGKEQYF. The CDR3 bases are TGTGCCAGCAGCCAAGGGTTAGCGGGGAAGGAGCAGTACTTC.